The 12 T cell receptor beta chains below were found in one sample sequenced in a study of T-cell reconstitution after alpha-beta-depleted transplantation in children. Preparation of the TCRbeta library was carried out with unique molecular identifiers. TCRdb fed the PCR reads into MiXCR, producing one record per CDR3 protein. This table holds 200,000 to 250,000 distinct CDR3 sequences, about 9.2% found once. This specimen was PBMCs from the stem cell graft donor, taken from the stem cell graft. The receptors here all came from a human donor who donated a stem cell graft to a child with acute lymphoblastic leukemia.

This clonotype was recorded at least ten times. The V gene is TRBV3-1, the J gene TRBJ2-1; D might be TRBD1 or TRBD2, each matching 6 bases. Trimming cost V 6 bases and J 4 bases, with 16 bases left between them. This CDR3 comprises 15 residues. Germline V gene data show CDR1 as LGHDT and CDR2 as YNNKEL (reference sequence). CDR3 residues: CASRDPRGPYNEQFF. CDR3 DNA sequence: TGTGCCAGCAGAGACCCCCGGGGGCCGTACAATGAGCAGTTCTTC.

The chain couples TRBV5-1 to TRBJ2-7; 9 bases agree with TRBD1. V lost 4 bases and J lost 6; bases outside the gene matches: 11. Germline V CDR1 and CDR2: SGHRS, YFSETQ. The CDR3 is made up of 15 amino acids. In DNA, the CDR3 is TGCGCCAGCAGCCCAGTCCGGGACAGGGTCGCCGAGCAGTACTTC. Its translation: CASSPVRDRVAEQYF.

This clonotype was observed many times. This chain connects TRBV11-2 to TRBJ2-7; D gene ambiguous. V dropped 0 bases and J dropped 3 bases, with 6 bases sitting between them. Germline V gene lookup returns CDR1 SGHAT and CDR2 FQNNGV. The CDR3 length is 13 residues. The CDR3 coding sequence is TGTGCCAGCAGCTTAGACAGACTCTACGAGCAGTACTTC. Its translation: CASSLDRLYEQYF.

This clonotype has a handful of counts. The chain links TRBV4-3 to TRBJ1-1; D remains ambiguous. This CDR3 region has 15 residues. The ends were cut back, 0 bases at V and 0 bases at J, with 8 bases in the middle. Germline loops: CDR1 LGHNA, CDR2 YSLEER. Here the CDR3 DNA reads TGCGCCAGCAGCCAAGAGGGCAACCTGAACACTGAAGCTTTCTTT. It yields the protein CASSQEGNLNTEAFF.

The chain is built from TRBV7-2 and TRBJ1-5, with D tentatively TRBD1 (5 bases). Germline V lookup: CDR1 SGHTA, CDR2 FQGNSA. V was trimmed by 1 base and J by 9 bases, leaving 13 bases between them. This CDR3 region has 14 residues. CDR3 region: CASSLVAGGRPQHF. The CDR3 region has the DNA TGTGCCAGCAGCTTAGTCGCGGGGGGTCGGCCCCAGCATTTT. The variable domain in full, completed from reference TRBV7-2 and TRBJ1-5, reads GAGVSQSPSNKVTEKGKDVELRCDPISGHTALYWYRQSLGQGLEFLIYFQGNSAPDKSGLPSDRFSAERTGGSVSTLTIQRTQQEDSAVYLCASSLVAGGRPQHFGDGTRLSIL.

This clonotype was detected only a few times. The chain recombines TRBV5-1 with TRBJ1-1; possible D gene TRBD1, 5 bases. CDR1 is SGHRS and CDR2 is YFSETQ in the germline V gene. CDR3 length: 15 amino acids. V was clipped by 4 bases and J by 3 bases, with 16 bases between them. In DNA, the CDR3 is TGCGCCAGCAGCCCCGCGGGGGGGTCGGACACTGAAGCTTTCTTT. It specifies CASSPAGGSDTEAFF.

V is TRBV5-1 and J is TRBJ2-3; 10 bases are shared with TRBD1. The ends lost 4 bases at V and 6 bases at J; junction bases unmatched: 8. This CDR3 contains 15 residues. Germline V gene lookup returns CDR1 SGHRS and CDR2 YFSETQ. DNA of the CDR3: TGCGCCAGCAGCCGGGGACAGGGGTTTGTCGATACGCAGTATTTT. Translating gives CASSRGQGFVDTQYF.

The chain joins TRBV5-4 to TRBJ1-6, with D possibly being TRBD1 (5 bases). Trimming pared 0 bases from V and 0 bases from J, leaving 10 bases between. CDR1 is SGHNT and CDR2 is YYREEE in the germline V gene (reference sequence). The CDR3 sequence is 17 residues long. In DNA, the CDR3 is TGTGCCAGCAGCTTGGGGGGGGGGAGCTCCTATAATTCACCCCTCCACTTT. Encoded protein: CASSLGGGSSYNSPLHF.

This chain links TRBV30 with TRBJ2-7, with 7 bases that match TRBD2. Per germline, CDR1 GTSNPN and CDR2 SVGIG (reference sequence). The CDR3 has 16 residues. J gave up 6 bases and V 0 bases, and 14 bases lay outside the gene matches. The CDR3 sequence: CAWSVMFAGERPEQYF. In DNA form, the CDR3 reads TGTGCCTGGAGTGTAATGTTCGCGGGGGAAAGGCCCGAGCAGTACTTC. The entire variable domain, with the rest obtained from reference TRBV30 and TRBJ2-7, is as follows: SQTIHQWPATLVQPVGSPLSLECTVEGTSNPNLYWYRQAAGRGLQLLFYSVGIGQISSEVPQNLSASRPQDRQFILSSKKLLLSDSGFYLCAWSVMFAGERPEQYFGPGTRLTVT.

A few counts support this clonotype. This rearrangement joins TRBV10-3 to TRBJ1-6, with D perhaps matching TRBD1 (6 bases). Trimming shortened V by 9 bases and J by 10 bases, and 19 bases separated the two germline ends. CDR3 length: 14 residues. Germline V gene sequence: CDR1 ENHRY, CDR2 SYGVKD. CDR3 nucleotides: TGTGCCATGAAGGACAGCGGTCAATACTCACCCCTCCACTTT. Protein: CAMKDSGQYSPLHF.

This clonotype was counted only a few times. V is TRBV12-3 or TRBV12-4 and J is TRBJ1-5, with D perhaps matching TRBD1 (5 bases). This CDR3 has 13 amino acids. V was shortened by 8 bases and J by 6 bases, with 14 bases between the two germline ends. CDR3 sequence reads: CASLRGGSQPQHF. CDR3 coding DNA: TGTGCCAGCCTAAGGGGAGGCAGTCAGCCCCAGCATTTT.

This clonotype was recorded at least ten times. The chain combines TRBV5-1 with TRBJ2-1; 8 nucleotides line up with TRBD1. Germline V gives CDR1 SGHRS, CDR2 YFSETQ. The V and J ends lost 4 bases and 5 bases, in that order; junction bases with no gene match: 11. This CDR3 is built from 16 residues. The CDR3 DNA sequence: TGCGCCAGCAGCCGGGTCGGGACAGGCACTCACAATGAGCAGTTCTTC. As protein: CASSRVGTGTHNEQFF.